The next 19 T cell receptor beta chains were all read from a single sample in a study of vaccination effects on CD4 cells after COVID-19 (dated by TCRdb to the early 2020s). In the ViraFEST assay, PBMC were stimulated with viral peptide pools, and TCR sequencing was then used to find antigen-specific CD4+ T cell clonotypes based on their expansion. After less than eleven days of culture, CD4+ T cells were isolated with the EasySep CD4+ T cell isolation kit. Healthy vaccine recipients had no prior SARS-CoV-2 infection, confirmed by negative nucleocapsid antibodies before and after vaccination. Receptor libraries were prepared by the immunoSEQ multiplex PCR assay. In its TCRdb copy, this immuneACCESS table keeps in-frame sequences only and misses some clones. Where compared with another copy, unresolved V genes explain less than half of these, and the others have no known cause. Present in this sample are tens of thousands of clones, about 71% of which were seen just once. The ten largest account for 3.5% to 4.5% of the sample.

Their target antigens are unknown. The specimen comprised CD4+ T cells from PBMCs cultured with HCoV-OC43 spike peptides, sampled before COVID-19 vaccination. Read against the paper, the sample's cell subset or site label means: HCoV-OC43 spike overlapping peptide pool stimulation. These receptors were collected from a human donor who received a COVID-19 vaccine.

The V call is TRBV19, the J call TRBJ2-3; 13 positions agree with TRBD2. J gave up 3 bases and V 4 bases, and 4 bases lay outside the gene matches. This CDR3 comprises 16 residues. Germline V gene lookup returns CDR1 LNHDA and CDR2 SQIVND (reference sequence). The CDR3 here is CASSRTSGGRTDTQYF. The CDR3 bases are TGTGCCAGTAGTAGGACTAGCGGGGGACGGACAGATACGCAGTATTTT.

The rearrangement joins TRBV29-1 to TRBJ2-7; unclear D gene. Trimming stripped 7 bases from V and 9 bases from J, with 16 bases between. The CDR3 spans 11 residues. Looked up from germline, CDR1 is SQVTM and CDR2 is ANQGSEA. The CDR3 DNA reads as TGCAGCGCCGAGAAATCGGGCGCGCAGTACGTC. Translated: CSAEKSGAQYV.

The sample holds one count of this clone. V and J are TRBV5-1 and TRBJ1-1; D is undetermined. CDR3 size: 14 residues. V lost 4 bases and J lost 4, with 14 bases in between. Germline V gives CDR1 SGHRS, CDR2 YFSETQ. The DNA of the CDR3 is TGCGCCAGCAGCGCGGATACCCAGGTCACTGAAGCTTTCTTT. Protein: CASSADTQVTEAFF.

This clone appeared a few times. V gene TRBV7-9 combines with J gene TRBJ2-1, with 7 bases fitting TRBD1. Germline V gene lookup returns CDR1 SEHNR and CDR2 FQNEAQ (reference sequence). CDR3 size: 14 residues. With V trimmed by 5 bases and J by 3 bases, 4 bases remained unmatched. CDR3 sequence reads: CASSPAGGYNEQFF. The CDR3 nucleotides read TGTGCCAGCAGCCCTGCAGGGGGCTACAATGAGCAGTTCTTC.

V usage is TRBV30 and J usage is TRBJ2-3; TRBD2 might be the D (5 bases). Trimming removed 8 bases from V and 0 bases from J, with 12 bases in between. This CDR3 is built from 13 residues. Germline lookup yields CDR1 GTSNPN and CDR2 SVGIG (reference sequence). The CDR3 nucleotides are TGTGCCCTCATAGCGTACAGCACAGATACGCAGTATTTT. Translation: CALIAYSTDTQYF.

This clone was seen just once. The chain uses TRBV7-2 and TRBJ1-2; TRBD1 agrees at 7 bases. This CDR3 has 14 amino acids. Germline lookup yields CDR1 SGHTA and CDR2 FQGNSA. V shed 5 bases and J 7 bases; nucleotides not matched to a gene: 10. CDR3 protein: CASSPQGGGFGYTF. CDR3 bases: TGTGCCAGCAGCCCCCAGGGAGGGGGCTTTGGCTACACCTTC.

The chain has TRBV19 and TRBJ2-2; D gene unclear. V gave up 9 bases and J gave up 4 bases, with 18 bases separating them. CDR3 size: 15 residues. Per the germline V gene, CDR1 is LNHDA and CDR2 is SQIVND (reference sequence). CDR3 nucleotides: TGTGCCAGCAGAGATTATGGCCGCGTCACCGGGGAGCTGTTTTTT. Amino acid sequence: CASRDYGRVTGELFF.

The CDR3 DNA sequence: TGTGCCAGCATTGACTGGGCCACCTACGAGCAGTACGTC. Its translation is CASIDWATYEQYV. The chain employs TRBV27 and TRBJ2-7; D ambiguous. Germline CDR1 and CDR2: MNHEY and SMNVEV (reference sequence). The CDR3 is 13 residues long. Between the trimmed V and J ends, which lost 7 bases and 2 bases, there was a span of 12 bases.

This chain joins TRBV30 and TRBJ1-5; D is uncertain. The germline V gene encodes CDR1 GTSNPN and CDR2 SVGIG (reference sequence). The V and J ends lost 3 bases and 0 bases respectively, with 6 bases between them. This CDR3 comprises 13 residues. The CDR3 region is CAWRSSSNQPQHF. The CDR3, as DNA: TGTGCCTGGAGGTCCAGTAGCAATCAGCCCCAGCATTTT.

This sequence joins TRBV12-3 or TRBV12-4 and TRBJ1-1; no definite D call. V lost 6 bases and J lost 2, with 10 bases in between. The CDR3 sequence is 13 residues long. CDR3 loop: CASSSQKNTEAFF. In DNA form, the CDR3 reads TGTGCCAGCAGCTCACAGAAAAACACTGAAGCTTTCTTT.

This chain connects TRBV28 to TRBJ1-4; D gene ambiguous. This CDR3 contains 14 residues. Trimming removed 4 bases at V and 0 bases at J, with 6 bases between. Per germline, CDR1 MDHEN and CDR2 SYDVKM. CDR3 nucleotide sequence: TGTGCCAGCAGTTCGTATGCAACTAATGAAAAACTGTTTTTT. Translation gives CASSSYATNEKLFF.

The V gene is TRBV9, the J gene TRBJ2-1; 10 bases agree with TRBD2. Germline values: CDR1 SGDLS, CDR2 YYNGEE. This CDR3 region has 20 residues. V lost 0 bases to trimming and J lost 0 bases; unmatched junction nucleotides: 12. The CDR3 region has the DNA TGTGCCAGCAGCGTAGGTGGTAGCGGGGGGCCTTACCTCTCCTACAATGAGCAGTTCTTC. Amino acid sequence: CASSVGGSGGPYLSYNEQFF.

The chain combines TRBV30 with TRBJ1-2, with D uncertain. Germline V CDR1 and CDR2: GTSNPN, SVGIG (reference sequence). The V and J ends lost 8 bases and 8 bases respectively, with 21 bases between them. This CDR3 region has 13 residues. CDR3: CAGTRSSSGGYTF. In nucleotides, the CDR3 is TGTGCCGGCACCCGTTCGAGTTCGGGGGGCTACACCTTC.

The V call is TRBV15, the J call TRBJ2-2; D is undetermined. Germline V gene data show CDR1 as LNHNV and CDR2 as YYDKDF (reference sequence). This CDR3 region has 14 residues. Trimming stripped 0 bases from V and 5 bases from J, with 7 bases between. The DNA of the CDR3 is TGTGCCACCAGCAGAGAATACTCTACCGGGGAGCTGTTTTTT. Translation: CATSREYSTGELFF.

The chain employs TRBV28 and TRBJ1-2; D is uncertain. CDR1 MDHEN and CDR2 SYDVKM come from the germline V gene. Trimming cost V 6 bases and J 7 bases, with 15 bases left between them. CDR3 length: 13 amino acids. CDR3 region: CASRSSSQRGYTF. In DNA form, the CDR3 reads TGTGCCAGCAGGTCCTCGTCCCAACGTGGCTACACCTTC.

CDR3 amino acids: CASSPPAGRLNYGYTF. The CDR3 DNA sequence: TGTGCCAGCAGCCCCCCCGCGGGGAGGCTCAACTATGGCTACACCTTC. The rearrangement links TRBV3-1 (or the pseudogene TRBV3-2) to TRBJ1-2; D gene ambiguous. Trimming took 4 bases from V and 2 from J, leaving 17 bases between them. Per germline, CDR1 LGHDT and CDR2 YNNKEL (reference sequence). The CDR3 loop spans 16 amino acids.

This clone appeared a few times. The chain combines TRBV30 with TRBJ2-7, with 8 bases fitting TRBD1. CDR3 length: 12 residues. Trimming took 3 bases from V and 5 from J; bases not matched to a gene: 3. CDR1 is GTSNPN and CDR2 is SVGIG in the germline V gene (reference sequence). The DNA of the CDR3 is TGTGCCTGGAGCGGACAGGGCAACGAGCAGTACGTC. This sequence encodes CAWSGQGNEQYV.

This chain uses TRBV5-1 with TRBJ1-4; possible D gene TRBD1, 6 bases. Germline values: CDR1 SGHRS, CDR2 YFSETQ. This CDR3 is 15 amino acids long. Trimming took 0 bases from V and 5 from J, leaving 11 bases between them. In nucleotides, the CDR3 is TGCGCCAGCAGCTTGGTCCCAGGGGAAAATGAAAAACTGTTTTTT. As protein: CASSLVPGENEKLFF.

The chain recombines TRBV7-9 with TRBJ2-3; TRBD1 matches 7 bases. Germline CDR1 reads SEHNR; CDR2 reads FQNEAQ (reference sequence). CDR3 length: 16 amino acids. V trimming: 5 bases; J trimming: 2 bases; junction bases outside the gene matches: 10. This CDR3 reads CASSPYLGGATDTQYF. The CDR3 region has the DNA TGTGCCAGCAGCCCATATCTAGGGGGCGCCACAGATACGCAGTATTTT.